The 17 T cell receptor beta chains listed next were all sequenced from one sample in a study of T-cell memory formation after mild COVID-19. TCRdb analysed the 5' RACE reads with MiXCR anew, one entry per CDR3 protein. The data contain about 390,000 distinct CDR3 sequences, 20% to 25% of them singletons. The sample comprised PBMCs or a T cell subset sorted from them (not recorded which). These receptors all come from an adult woman who had mild COVID-19 (a few samples of this study predate the infection). Cell type and time point are not known.

This clonotype was picked up many times. The V call is TRBV20-1, the J call TRBJ2-1; 10 bases map to TRBD1. The germline V gene has CDR1 DFQATT and CDR2 SNEGSKA (reference sequence). The CDR3 spans 15 residues. Losses at the gene ends were 6 bases for V and 9 bases for J; bases not matched to a gene: 14. The CDR3 coding sequence is TGCAGTGCCAGAAGGAGACAGGGGGCGATTGGTGAGCAGTTCTTC. Protein: CSARRRQGAIGEQFF.

The chain recombines TRBV6-6 with TRBJ2-1, with D possibly being TRBD1 (5 bases). Trimming removed 0 bases at V and 5 bases at J, with 5 bases between. The CDR3 covers 13 residues. Germline CDR1 and CDR2: MNHNY and SVGAGI (reference sequence). Written as DNA, the CDR3 is TGTGCCAGCAGTTACTCGACAGACAATGAGCAGTTCTTC. Protein: CASSYSTDNEQFF.

This clonotype has just a few counts. V gene TRBV7-9 combines with J gene TRBJ2-1; 13 positions agree with TRBD2. The germline gives CDR1 SEHNR, CDR2 FQNEAQ (reference sequence). J was trimmed by 10 bases and V by 4 bases; bases with no gene match: 7. This CDR3 region has 15 residues. CDR3 in DNA: TGTGCCAGCAGCTCCCCCGGGACTAGCGGGAACGAGCAGTTCTTC. Translated: CASSSPGTSGNEQFF.

This clonotype was seen many times. The rearrangement links TRBV7-6 to TRBJ2-7; D may be TRBD2 (6 bases). Germline V CDR1 and CDR2: SGHVS, FNYEAQ. V gave up 2 bases and J gave up 2 bases, with 10 bases separating them. The CDR3 extends over 14 amino acids. The CDR3: CASSLSGSAYEQYF. CDR3 coding DNA: TGTGCCAGCAGCTTATCCGGGAGTGCCTACGAGCAGTACTTC.

This chain uses TRBV7-9 with TRBJ1-2, with 7 positions matching TRBD1. The V gene's germline CDR1 is SEHNR and CDR2 FQNEAQ (reference sequence). J was trimmed by 5 bases and V by 4 bases; bases with no gene match: 13. The CDR3 consists of 16 residues. In DNA, the CDR3 is TGTGCCAGCAGCTCAGTTGCTCCGGGACAGAATTATGGCTACACCTTC. It yields the protein CASSSVAPGQNYGYTF.

This clonotype was seen a handful of times. The chain links TRBV12-3 or TRBV12-4 to TRBJ2-3; D uncertain. This CDR3 region has 12 residues. V was clipped by 6 bases and J by 5 bases, with 9 bases between them. CDR3 protein: CASRVLVDTQYF. CDR3 in DNA: TGTGCCAGCAGAGTTCTGGTAGATACGCAGTATTTT.

The genes are TRBV12-3 or TRBV12-4 and TRBJ1-1; D call uncertain. Between the trimmed V and J ends, which lost 1 base and 11 bases, there was a span of 8 bases. This CDR3 has 11 residues. As DNA, the CDR3 is TGTGCCAGCAGTTTAGGCGTAGGGGCTTTCTTT. Translating gives CASSLGVGAFF.

This clonotype was counted many times. This chain uses TRBV6-5 with TRBJ1-1, with 8 bases fitting TRBD1. The J segment lost 5 bases and the V segment lost 2 bases, leaving 4 bases of the junction unmatched. Germline V gives CDR1 MNHEY, CDR2 SVGAGI. There are 14 residues in the CDR3. The DNA for the CDR3 is TGTGCCAGCAGTTACGACAGGGGAATGACTGAAGCTTTCTTT. Translated, it gives CASSYDRGMTEAFF.

CDR3 residues: CASSLDPGLAGGTPWETQYF. In DNA, the CDR3 is TGTGCCAGCAGCTTAGACCCGGGACTAGCGGGGGGGACCCCGTGGGAGACCCAGTACTTC. V is TRBV7-6 and J is TRBJ2-5; 16 bases fit TRBD2. This CDR3 contains 20 residues. CDR1 is SGHVS, CDR2 FNYEAQ, per germline. J was trimmed by 5 bases and V by 1 base; bases with no gene match: 13. Looking up the rest from reference TRBV7-6 and TRBJ2-5 gives the full variable domain: GAGVSQSPRYKVTKRGQDVALRCDPISGHVSLYWYRQALGQGPEFLTYFNYEAQQDKSGLPNDRFSAERPEGSISTLTIQRTEQRDSAMYRCASSLDPGLAGGTPWETQYFGPGTRLLVL.

Only a few counts were recorded for this clonotype. The V and J genes are TRBV2 and TRBJ1-1, with D unresolved. Trimming left V 1 base short and J 0 bases short, with 15 bases between. This CDR3 is 17 amino acids long. Germline assignment: CDR1 SNHLY and CDR2 FYNNEI. The CDR3 sequence is CASSEVDLAGLNTEAFF. The CDR3 region has the DNA TGTGCCAGCAGTGAAGTTGATTTGGCAGGCCTGAACACTGAAGCTTTCTTT.

This clonotype was seen more than once but under ten times. This rearrangement joins TRBV14 to TRBJ2-1, with TRBD2 identical over 7 bases. The V segment lost 2 bases and the J segment 12 bases; nucleotides outside the gene matches: 7. From germline, CDR1 is SGHDN and CDR2 FVKESK. The CDR3 has 13 residues. Here the CDR3 reads CASSQLAAGGQFF. The CDR3 bases are TGTGCCAGCAGCCAACTAGCGGCAGGAGGGCAGTTCTTC.

CDR3 in DNA: TGCAGTGCTTGGTCAGGGGGCGCCTGGTCAACAGATACGCAGTATTTT. Its protein is CSAWSGGAWSTDTQYF. The rearrangement uses TRBV20-1 and TRBJ2-3, with 8 bases aligning to TRBD1. Germline trimming cut 5 bases from V and 3 bases from J; bases unmatched to any gene: 13. There are 16 residues in the CDR3. Germline V gene data show CDR1 as DFQATT and CDR2 as SNEGSKA (reference sequence).

CDR3 bases: TGTGCCTGGAGTGTCCAGGCGCCCTACGAGCAGTACTTC. Translation gives CAWSVQAPYEQYF. The chain employs TRBV30 and TRBJ2-7, with D unclear. The CDR3 runs 13 residues. The V end lost 0 bases, the J end lost 2 bases, and 8 bases lay between the germline ends. Germline V gene lookup returns CDR1 GTSNPN and CDR2 SVGIG (reference sequence).

V gene TRBV20-1 combines with J gene TRBJ1-1; 9 bases align to TRBD1. The junction had 9 bases not matched to a gene; V was cut back by 3 bases and J by 7 bases. This CDR3 has 14 residues. Germline assignment: CDR1 DFQATT and CDR2 SNEGSKA (reference sequence). Here the CDR3 reads CSARDRGGGFEAFF. CDR3 bases: TGCAGTGCTAGGGACAGGGGAGGAGGGTTTGAAGCTTTCTTT.

The sample holds a few counts of this clonotype. The chain has TRBV5-6 and TRBJ2-7, with 14 bases identical to TRBD2. Germline V gene data show CDR1 as SGHDT and CDR2 as YYEEEE. V gave up 0 bases and J gave up 4 bases; unmatched junction bases: 9. This CDR3 contains 18 residues. The CDR3 DNA is TGTGCCAGCAGCTTGGCCCTGACTAGCGGGAGGGCTCTGTACGAGCAGTACTTC. It codes for CASSLALTSGRALYEQYF. Complete variable domain (other parts from reference TRBV5-6 and TRBJ2-7): DAGVTQSPTHLIKTRGQQVTLRCSPKSGHDTVSWYQQALGQGPQFIFQYYEEEERQRGNFPDRFSGHQFPNYSSELNVNALLLGDSALYLCASSLALTSGRALYEQYFGPGTRLTVT.

The chain joins TRBV3-1 to TRBJ2-1; 13 nucleotides match TRBD2. The CDR3 is 15 residues long. V lost 4 bases, J lost 7 bases, and 4 bases stayed unmatched. Germline assignment: CDR1 LGHDT and CDR2 YNNKEL (reference sequence). The CDR3, as DNA: TGTGCCAGCAGCCGAGGACTAGCGGGGGTTAATGAGCAGTTCTTC. This codes for CASSRGLAGVNEQFF.

The J gene is TRBJ2-1, the V gene TRBV7-8, with D perhaps matching TRBD2 (6 bases). This CDR3 contains 16 residues. The V gene's germline CDR1 is SGHVS and CDR2 FQNEAQ. V lost 5 bases to trimming and J lost 3 bases, with 17 bases between them. CDR3 amino acids: CASSRGTSDFYNEQFF. The CDR3 coding sequence is TGTGCCAGCAGCCGCGGGACTTCGGACTTCTACAATGAGCAGTTCTTC.